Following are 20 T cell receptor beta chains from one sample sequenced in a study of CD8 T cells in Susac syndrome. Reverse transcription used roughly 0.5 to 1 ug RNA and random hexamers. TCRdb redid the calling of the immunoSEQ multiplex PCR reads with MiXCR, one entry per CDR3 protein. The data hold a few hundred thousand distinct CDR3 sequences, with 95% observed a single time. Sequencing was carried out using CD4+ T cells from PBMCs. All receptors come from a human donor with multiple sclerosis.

The CDR3 bases are TGTGCCTGGAGAGGGGTCCACGAGCAGTACTTC. Amino acid sequence: CAWRGVHEQYF. The chain recombines TRBV30 with TRBJ2-7, with D perhaps TRBD1 (5 bases). V was pared by 3 bases and J by 5 bases, with 8 bases between. The CDR3 consists of 11 residues. Germline V gene lookup returns CDR1 GTSNPN and CDR2 SVGIG (reference sequence).

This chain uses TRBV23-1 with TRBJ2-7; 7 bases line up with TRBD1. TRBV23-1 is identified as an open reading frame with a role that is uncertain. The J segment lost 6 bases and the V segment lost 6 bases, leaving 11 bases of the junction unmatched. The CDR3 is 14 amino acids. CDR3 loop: CASRYRQGRSEQYF. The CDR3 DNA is TGCGCCAGCAGATATAGACAGGGAAGGAGCGAGCAGTACTTC.

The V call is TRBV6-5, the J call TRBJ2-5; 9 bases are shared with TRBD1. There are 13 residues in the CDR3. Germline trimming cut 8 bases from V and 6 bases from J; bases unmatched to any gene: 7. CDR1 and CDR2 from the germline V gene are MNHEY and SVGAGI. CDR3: CASSGTGIKTQYF. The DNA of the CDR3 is TGTGCCAGCTCCGGGACAGGGATAAAGACCCAGTACTTC.

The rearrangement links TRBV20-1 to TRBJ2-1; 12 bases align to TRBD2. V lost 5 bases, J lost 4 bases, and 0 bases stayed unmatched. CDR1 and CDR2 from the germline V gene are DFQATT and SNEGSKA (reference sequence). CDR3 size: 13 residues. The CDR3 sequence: CSAGLAGYNEQFF. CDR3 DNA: TGCAGTGCTGGACTAGCGGGATACAATGAGCAGTTCTTC.

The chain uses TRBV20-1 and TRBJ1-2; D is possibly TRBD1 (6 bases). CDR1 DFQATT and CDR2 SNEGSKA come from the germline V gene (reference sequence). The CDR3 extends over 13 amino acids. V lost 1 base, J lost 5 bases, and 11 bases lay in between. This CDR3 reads CSARGTAQYGYTF. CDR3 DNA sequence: TGCAGTGCTAGAGGGACAGCCCAATATGGCTACACCTTC.

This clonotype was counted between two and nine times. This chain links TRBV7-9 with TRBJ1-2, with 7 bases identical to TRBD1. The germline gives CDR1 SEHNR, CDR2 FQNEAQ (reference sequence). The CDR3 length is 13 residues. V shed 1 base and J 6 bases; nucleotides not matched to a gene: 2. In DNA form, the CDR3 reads TGTGCCAGCAGCTTAGGACAGGGCAATGGCTACACCTTC. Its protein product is CASSLGQGNGYTF.

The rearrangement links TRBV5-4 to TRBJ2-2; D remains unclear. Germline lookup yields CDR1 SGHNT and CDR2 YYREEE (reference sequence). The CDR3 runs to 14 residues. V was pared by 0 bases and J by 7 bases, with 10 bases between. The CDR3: CASSLAGRGGELFF. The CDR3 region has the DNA TGTGCCAGCAGCTTGGCCGGACGAGGCGGGGAGCTGTTTTTT.

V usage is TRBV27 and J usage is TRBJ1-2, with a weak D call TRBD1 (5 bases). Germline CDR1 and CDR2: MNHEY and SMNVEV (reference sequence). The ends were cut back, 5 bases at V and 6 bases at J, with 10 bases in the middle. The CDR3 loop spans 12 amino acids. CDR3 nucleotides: TGTGCCAGCAGTCCCTGGGGGAATGGCTACACCTTC. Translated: CASSPWGNGYTF.

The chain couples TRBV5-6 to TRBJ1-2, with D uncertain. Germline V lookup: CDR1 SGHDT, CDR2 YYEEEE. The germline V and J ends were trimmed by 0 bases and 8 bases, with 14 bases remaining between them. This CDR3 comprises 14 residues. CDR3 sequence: CASSLGPPQAGYTF. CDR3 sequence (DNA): TGTGCCAGCAGCTTGGGGCCGCCACAAGCGGGCTACACCTTC.

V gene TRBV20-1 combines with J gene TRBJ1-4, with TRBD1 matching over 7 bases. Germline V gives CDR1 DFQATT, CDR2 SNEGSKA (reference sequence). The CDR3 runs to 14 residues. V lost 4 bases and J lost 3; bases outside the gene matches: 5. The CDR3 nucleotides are TGCAGTGCTACCCCCGGGACAGCTAATGAAAAACTGTTTTTT. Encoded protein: CSATPGTANEKLFF.

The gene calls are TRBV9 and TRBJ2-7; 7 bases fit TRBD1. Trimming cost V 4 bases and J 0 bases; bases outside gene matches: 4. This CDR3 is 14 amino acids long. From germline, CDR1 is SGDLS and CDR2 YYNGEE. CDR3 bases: TGTGCCAGCAGCCCAGGGGGTTTCTCCTACGAGCAGTACTTC. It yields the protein CASSPGGFSYEQYF.

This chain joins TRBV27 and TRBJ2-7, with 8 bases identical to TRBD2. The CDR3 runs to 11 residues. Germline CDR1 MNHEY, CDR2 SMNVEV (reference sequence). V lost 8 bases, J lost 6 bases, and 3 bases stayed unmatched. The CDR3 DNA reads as TGTGCCAGCGGGGGGACTAGCGAGCAGTACTTC. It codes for CASGGTSEQYF.

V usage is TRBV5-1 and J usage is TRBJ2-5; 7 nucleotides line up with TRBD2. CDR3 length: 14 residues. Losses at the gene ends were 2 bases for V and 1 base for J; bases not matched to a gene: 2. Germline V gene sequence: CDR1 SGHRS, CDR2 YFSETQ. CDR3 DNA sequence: TGCGCCAGCAGCTTCCTAGCGGTCCAAGAGACCCAGTACTTC. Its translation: CASSFLAVQETQYF.

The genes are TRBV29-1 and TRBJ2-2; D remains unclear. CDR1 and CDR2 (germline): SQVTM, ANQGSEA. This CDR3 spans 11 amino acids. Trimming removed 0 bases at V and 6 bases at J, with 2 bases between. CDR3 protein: CSVEDAGELFF. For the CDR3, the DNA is TGCAGCGTTGAAGATGCCGGGGAGCTGTTTTTT.

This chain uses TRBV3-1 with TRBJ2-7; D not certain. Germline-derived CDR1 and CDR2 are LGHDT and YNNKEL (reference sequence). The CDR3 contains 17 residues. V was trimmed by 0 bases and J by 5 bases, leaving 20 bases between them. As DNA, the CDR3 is TGTGCCAGCAGCCAAGATGGGCAGACACCTATGTGGAACGAGCAGTACTTC. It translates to CASSQDGQTPMWNEQYF.

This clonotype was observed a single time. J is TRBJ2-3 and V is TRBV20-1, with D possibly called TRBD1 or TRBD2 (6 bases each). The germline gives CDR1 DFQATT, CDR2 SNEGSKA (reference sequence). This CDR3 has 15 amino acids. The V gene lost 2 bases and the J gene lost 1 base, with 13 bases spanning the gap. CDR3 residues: CSARKLRGGTDTQYF. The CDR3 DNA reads TGCAGTGCTAGAAAGTTGAGGGGGGGCACAGATACGCAGTATTTT.

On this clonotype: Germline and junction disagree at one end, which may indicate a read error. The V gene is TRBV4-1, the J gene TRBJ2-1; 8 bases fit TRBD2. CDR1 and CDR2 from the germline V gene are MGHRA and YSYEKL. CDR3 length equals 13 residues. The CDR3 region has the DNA TGCGCCAGCAGCCAAGAGAGCGGGAGAGGCTTAGTCTTC. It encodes CASSQESGRGLVF.

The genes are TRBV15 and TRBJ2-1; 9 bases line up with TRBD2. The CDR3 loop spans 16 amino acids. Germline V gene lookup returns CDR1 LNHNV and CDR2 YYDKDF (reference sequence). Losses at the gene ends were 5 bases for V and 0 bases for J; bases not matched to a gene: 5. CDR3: CATSRLAASSYNEQFF. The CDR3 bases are TGTGCCACCAGCCGACTAGCGGCCAGCTCCTACAATGAGCAGTTCTTC.

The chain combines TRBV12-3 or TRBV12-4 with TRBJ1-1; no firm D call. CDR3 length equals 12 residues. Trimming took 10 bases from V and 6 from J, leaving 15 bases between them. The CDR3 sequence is CAIGRGFAEAFF. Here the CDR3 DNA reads TGTGCCATCGGGAGAGGGTTCGCTGAAGCTTTCTTT.

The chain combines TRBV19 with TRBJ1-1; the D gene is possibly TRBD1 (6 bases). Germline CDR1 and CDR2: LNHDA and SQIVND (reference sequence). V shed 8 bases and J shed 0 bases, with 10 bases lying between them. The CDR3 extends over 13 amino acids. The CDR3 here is CASQTGLNTEAFF. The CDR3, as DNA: TGTGCCAGTCAGACAGGACTGAACACTGAAGCTTTCTTT. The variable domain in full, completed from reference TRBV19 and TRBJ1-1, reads DGGITQSPKYLFRKEGQNVTLSCEQNLNHDAMYWYRQDPGQGLRLIYYSQIVNDFQKGDIAEGYSVSREKKESFPLTVTSAQKNPTAFYLCASQTGLNTEAFFGQGTRLTVV.